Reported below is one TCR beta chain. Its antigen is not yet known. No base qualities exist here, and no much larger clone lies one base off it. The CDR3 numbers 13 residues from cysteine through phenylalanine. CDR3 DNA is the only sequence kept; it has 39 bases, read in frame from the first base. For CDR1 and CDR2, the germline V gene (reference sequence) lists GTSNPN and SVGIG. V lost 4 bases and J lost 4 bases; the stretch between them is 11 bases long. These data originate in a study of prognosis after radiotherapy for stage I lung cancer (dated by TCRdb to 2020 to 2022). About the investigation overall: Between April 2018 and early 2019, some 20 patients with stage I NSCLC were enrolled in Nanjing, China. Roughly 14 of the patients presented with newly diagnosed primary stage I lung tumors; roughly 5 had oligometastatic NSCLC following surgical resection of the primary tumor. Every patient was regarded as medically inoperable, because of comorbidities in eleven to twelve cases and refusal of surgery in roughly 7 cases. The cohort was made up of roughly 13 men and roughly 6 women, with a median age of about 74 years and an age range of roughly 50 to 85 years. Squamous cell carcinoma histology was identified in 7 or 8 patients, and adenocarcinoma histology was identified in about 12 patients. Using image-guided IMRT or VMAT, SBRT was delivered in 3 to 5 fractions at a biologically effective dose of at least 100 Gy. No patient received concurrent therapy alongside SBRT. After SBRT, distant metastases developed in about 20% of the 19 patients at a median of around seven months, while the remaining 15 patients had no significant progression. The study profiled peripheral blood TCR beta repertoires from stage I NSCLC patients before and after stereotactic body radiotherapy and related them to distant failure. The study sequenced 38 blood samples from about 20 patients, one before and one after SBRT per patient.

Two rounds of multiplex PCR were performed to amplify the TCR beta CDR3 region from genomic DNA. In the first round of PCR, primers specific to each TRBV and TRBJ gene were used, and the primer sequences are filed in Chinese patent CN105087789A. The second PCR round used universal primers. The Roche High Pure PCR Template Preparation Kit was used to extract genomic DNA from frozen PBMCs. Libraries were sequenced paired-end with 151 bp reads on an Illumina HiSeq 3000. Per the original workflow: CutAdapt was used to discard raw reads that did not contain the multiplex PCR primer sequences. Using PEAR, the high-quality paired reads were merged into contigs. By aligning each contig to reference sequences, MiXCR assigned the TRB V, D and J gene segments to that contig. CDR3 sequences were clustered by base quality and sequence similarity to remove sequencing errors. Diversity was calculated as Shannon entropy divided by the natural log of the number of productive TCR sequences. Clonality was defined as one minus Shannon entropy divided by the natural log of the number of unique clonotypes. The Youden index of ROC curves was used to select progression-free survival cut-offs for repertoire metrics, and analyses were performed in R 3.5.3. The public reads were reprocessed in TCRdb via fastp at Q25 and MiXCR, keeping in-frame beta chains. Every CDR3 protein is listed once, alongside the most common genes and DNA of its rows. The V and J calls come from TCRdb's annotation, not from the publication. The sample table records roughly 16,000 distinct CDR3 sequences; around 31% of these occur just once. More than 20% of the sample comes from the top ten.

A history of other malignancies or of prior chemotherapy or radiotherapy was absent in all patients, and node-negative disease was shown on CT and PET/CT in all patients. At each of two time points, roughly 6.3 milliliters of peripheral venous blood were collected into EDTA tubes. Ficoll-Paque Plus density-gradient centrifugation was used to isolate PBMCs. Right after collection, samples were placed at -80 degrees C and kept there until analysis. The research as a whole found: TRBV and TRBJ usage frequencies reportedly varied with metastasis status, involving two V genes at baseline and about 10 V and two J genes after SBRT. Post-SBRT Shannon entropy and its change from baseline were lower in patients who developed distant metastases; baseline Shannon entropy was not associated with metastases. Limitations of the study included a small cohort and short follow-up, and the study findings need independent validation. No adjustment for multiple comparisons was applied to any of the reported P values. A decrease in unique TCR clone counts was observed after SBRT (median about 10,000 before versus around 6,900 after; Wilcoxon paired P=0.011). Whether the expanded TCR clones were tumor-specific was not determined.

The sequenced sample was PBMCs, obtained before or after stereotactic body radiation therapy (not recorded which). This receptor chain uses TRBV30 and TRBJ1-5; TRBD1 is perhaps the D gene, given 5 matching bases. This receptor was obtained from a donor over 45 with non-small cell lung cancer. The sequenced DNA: TGTGCCTGGAACGACAGACTGAATCAGCCCCAGCATTTT. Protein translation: CAWNDRLNQPQHF.